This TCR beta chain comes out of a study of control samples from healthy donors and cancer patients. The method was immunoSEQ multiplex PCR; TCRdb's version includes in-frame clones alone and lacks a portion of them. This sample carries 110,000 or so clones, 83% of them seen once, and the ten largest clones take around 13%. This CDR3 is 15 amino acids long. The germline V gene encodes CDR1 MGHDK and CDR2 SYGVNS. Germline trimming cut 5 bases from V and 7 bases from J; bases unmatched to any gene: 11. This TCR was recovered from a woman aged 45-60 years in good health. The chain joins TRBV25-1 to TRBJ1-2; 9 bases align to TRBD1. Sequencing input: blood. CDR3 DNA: TGTGCCAGCAGTTCCAATTCGGGACAGGGACCTGGCTACACCTTC. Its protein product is CASSSNSGQGPGYTF.